This TCR beta chain originates from a study of glioma-infiltrating T cells after dendritic cell vaccination (dated by TCRdb to the mid-2010s). General notes on the study: The cohort included some 15 glioblastoma patients drawn from Phase I and II dendritic cell vaccination trials, of whom 9 were newly diagnosed and 6 had recurrent disease. Between the early 2000s and the early 2010s, the patients were given dendritic cell vaccination pulsed with autologous tumor lysate. The vaccine was prepared from monocyte-derived dendritic cells that were cultured for approximately seven days with IL-4 and GM-CSF and then pulsed overnight with autologous tumor lysate. Three intradermal dendritic cell vaccine injections were administered to patients at biweekly intervals in the arm below the axilla. Tumor-infiltrating lymphocyte content was quantified and tumor and blood repertoires were compared in dendritic cell-vaccinated glioblastoma patients by deep sequencing of TCR beta CDR3 regions. Survival after dendritic cell vaccination was correlated with TCR sequencing metrics such as TIL content and the overlap between tumor and blood repertoires. On the study overall, not on this receptor specifically: The cohort was small and heterogeneous, and full blood and tumor sets were available for few patients, with initial-recurrent tumor pairs available for even fewer patients. The three-group TCR overlap response model was characterized as speculative, and prospective validation of the model was stated to be required. No direct relationship between TCR clonality and survival was found, suggesting that a diverse polyclonal response may matter. After dendritic cell vaccination, a higher estimated pretreatment TIL content predicted longer time to progression and overall survival.

Selection of patients required sufficient residual fresh-frozen tumor tissue and over two years of available survival data. Although molecular status otherwise differed among the glioblastoma patients, no patient had an isocitrate dehydrogenase mutation. PBMC were collected before vaccination, two weeks after the third vaccination, and at tumor progression if progression occurred. The Qiagen DNeasy Blood extraction Kit was used for extraction of genomic DNA. The CDR3 covers 16 residues, taking in both the cysteine and the phenylalanine. Here the CDR3 DNA is all that survives: 48 bases in frame from base 1. V loses 7 bases at its end and J loses 0 bases; junction bases beyond the gene matches: 5. According to the germline V gene, CDR1 reads SNHLY and CDR2 reads FYNNEI. This clone turned up a few times. Its antigen specificity is not known. Within one base of it there is no much larger clone, and no base qualities were kept.

TCRB CDR3 regions were amplified from about 1.9 ug genomic DNA, or all available DNA if less, using the immunoSEQ assay. The multiplex PCR employed 60 forward primers targeting TCR V beta segments and 13 reverse primers targeting J beta segments. To estimate the number of reads per starting template, synthetic control templates were added to each sample at limiting dilution. Sequencing produced 87 bp reads on the Illumina HiSeq System. In the authors' own workflow: PCR and sequencing errors were removed by a nearest neighbor algorithm that merged closely related sequences. TCR overlap was defined as the percentage of unique tumor TCR beta sequences that were also found in the peripheral blood of the same patient. Sourced from immuneACCESS, this table was stored by TCRdb with only in-frame sequences that have V and J called. A share of the clones is absent; for the studies checked, an unresolved V gene accounts for under half, and the remainder has no known explanation. From that table come the V and J calls and clone size; the DNA was used to work out D and trimming. The sample table shows some 70,000 clones, and 81% are seen once. Of the sample, 7.9% falls within the top ten clones.

This receptor chain uses TRBV2 and TRBJ2-6, with TRBD1 identical over 8 junction bases. This sample comprised blood, obtained before dendritic cell vaccination. This clonotype was obtained from a human donor with glioblastoma. The CDR3 sequence is CASTLDRGSGANVLTF. The DNA reads as follows: TGTGCCAGCACCCTTGACAGGGGCTCTGGGGCCAACGTCCTGACTTTC.